The TCR beta chain under discussion was sequenced for a study of naive and memory T cell subsets. Whole-study results and caveats: A clonotype means one alpha or beta sequence, not an alpha/beta pair.

Two oligonucleotides, mixed equimolar, formed the beta constant-region primer covering TRBC1 and TRBC2. An oligonucleotide with the SP2 primer and a 12-nucleotide UMI was ligated to the cDNA 3' end. TCRdb reprocessed the UMI-ligation and nested PCR reads with MiXCR, giving one entry per CDR3 protein. The sample includes roughly 21,000 distinct CDR3 sequences, roughly 11% of them seen just once. The germline V gene has CDR1 MNHEY and CDR2 SVGAGI. CDR3 length: 16 residues. Between the trimmed V and J ends, which lost 5 bases and 3 bases, there was a span of 19 bases. In regard to this clonotype: Its antigen is unidentified. A much larger clonotype is one base distant, so this may be a read error.

This clonotype was obtained from a human donor in good health. V and J are TRBV6-5 and TRBJ1-1; D might be TRBD1 (5 bases). Specimen: central memory CD8+ T cells from blood. CDR3 protein: CASSPSGGGWDTEAFF. The CDR3 nucleotides read TGTGCCAGCAGTCCAAGCGGTGGGGGTTGGGACACTGAAGCTTTCTTT.